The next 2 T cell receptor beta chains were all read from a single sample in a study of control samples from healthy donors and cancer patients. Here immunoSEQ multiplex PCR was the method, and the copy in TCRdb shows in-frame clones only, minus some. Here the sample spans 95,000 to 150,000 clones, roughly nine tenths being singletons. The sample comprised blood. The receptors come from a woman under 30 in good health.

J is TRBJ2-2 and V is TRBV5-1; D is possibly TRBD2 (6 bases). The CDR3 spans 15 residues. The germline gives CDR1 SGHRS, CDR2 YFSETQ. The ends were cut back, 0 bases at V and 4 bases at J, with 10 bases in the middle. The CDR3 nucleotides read TGCGCCAGCAGCTTGGTTGTGGGGGGCACCGGGGAGCTGTTTTTT. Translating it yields CASSLVVGGTGELFF.

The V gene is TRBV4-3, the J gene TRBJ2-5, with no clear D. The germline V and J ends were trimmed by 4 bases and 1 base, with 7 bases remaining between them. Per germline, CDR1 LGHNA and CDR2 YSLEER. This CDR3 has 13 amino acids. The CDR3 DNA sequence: TGCGCCAGCAGCCGGGCGATCCAAGAGACCCAGTACTTC. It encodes CASSRAIQETQYF.